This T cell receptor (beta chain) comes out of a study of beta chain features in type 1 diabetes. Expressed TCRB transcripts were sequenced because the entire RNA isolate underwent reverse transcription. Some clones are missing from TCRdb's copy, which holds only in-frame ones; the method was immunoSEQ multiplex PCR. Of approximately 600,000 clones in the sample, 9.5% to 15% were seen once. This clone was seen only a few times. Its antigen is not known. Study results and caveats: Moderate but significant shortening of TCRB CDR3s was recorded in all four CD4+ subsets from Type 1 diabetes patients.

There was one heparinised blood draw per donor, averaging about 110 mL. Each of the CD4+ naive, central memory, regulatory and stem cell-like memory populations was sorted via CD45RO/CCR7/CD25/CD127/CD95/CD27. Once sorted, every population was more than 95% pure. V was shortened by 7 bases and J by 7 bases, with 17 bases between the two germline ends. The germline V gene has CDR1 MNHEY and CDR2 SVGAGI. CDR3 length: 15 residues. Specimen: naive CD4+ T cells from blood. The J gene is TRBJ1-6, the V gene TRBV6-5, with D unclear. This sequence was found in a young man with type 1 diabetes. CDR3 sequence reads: CASTQAGAANSPLHF. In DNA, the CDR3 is TGTGCCAGCACCCAAGCGGGAGCTGCGAATTCACCCCTCCACTTT.